One TCR beta chain is described in this entry. Its antigen is not identified. The data were taken from a study of shared clonotypes between healthy human individuals. General study findings and limits: Estimated richness values were generally larger in naive subsets than in memory subsets. Exclusively blood specimens were collected; tissue repertoires likely differ. Limitation of the genetic and exposure-history diversity represented came from the few donors.

Once extracted for a subset, genomic DNA was divided evenly among several immunoSEQ plates. Method: immunoSEQ multiplex PCR; TCRdb's copy keeps in-frame clones and lacks some. The table shows over a million clones, with 95% to 97% occurring only once. The V gene's germline CDR1 is MGHRA and CDR2 YSYEKL. This CDR3 region has 11 residues. Trimming pared 2 bases from V and 10 bases from J, leaving 8 bases between. This chain links TRBV4-1 with TRBJ1-1; perhaps TRBD1 as D (6 bases). The sequencing sample was made of naive CD4+ T cells sorted from blood. Subset noted: CD45RA+ positively selected. The clonotype originates from a young man in good health. CDR3 sequence reads: CASSQRTVAFF. The CDR3 DNA reads as TGCGCCAGCAGCCAACGGACAGTAGCTTTCTTT.